This record concerns one T cell receptor beta chain sequence. Its target is not known. As defined, naive CD8 cells were CD45RO-negative and positively selected for CCR7, with terminally differentiated effector memory CD45RA+ cells excluded. Among the donors, all were Caucasian adults who lived in Nashville, Tennessee. Generated by immunoSEQ multiplex PCR, the TCRdb table keeps only in-frame clones and is missing some. The sample includes nearly 2 million clones, approximately 94% of them seen just once. This sample is drawn from a study of shared clonotypes between healthy human individuals. Looking at the study overall: Each donor's CD4 naive and CD4 memory cells filled three plates apiece, CD8 naive two, and CD8 memory one. General study points: When naive CD4 clonotypes were compared across a few donors, about 5% were shared.

This clonotype originated in a young man in good health. The sample comprised naive CD8+ T cells sorted from blood.

CDR3 nucleotide sequence: TGTGCCAGCAGTCCATCTCCACAGGACCTTCACTACGAGCAGTACTTC. As protein: CASSPSPQDLHYEQYF. J is TRBJ2-7 and V is TRBV25-1; tentative D call: TRBD1 (5 bases). From germline, CDR1 is MGHDK and CDR2 SYGVNS. Trimming shortened V by 5 bases and J by 3 bases, and 20 bases separated the two germline ends. The CDR3 sequence is 16 residues long.